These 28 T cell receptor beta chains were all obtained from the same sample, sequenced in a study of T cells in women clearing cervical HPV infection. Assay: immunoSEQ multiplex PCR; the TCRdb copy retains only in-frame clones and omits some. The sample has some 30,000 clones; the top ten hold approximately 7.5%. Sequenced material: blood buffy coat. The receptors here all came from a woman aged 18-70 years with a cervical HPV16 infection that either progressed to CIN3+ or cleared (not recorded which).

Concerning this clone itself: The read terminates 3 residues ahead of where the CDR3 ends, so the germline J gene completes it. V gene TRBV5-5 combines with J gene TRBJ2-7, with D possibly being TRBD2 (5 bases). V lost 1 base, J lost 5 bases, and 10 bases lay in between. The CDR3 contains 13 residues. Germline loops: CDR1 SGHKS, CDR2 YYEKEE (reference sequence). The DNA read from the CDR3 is TGTGCCAGCAGCTTGTCCGGGCGGGACGAG. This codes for CASSLSGRDE. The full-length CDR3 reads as CASSLSGRDEQYF.

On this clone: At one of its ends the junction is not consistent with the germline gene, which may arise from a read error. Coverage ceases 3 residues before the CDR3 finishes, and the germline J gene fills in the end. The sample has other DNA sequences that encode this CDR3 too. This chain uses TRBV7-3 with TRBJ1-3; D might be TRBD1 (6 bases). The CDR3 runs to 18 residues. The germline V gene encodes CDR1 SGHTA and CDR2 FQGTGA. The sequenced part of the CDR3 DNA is TGTGCCAGCAGCTCCGGAATCTGGAGGGGGTACTCTGGAAACACG. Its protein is CASSSGIWRGYSGNT. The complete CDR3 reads CASSSGIWRGYSGNTIYF.

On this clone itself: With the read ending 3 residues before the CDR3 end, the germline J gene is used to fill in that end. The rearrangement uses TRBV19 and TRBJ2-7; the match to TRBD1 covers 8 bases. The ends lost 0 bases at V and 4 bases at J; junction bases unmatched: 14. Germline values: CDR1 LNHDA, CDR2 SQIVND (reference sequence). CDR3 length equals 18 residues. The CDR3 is CASSIELQMTGVGYEQYF. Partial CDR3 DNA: TGTGCCAGTAGTATAGAGCTCCAAATGACAGGGGTCGGGTACGAG.

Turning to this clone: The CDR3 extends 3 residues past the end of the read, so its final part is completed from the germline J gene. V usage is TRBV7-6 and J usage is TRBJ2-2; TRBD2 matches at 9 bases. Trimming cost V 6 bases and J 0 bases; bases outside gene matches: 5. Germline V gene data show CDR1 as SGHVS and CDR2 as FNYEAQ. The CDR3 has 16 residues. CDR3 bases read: TGTGCCAGCAGGGGGTCTAGCGGGGCGAACACCGGGGAG. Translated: CASRGSSGANTGE. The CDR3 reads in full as CASRGSSGANTGELFF.

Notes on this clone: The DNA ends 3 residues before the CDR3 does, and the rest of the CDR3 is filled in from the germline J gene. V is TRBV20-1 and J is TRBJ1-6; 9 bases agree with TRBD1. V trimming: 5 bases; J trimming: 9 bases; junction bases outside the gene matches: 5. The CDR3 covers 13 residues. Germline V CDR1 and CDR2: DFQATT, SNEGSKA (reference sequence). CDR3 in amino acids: CSAGDRESSPLHF. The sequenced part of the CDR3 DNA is TGCAGTGCTGGGGACAGGGAGAGTTCACCC.

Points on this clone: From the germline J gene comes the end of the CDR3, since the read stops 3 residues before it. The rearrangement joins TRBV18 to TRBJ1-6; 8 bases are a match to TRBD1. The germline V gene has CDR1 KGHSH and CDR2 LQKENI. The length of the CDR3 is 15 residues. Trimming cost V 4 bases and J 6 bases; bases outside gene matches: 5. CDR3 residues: CASSQTGGANSPLHF. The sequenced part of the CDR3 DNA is TGTGCCAGCTCACAAACAGGGGGGGCTAATTCACCC.

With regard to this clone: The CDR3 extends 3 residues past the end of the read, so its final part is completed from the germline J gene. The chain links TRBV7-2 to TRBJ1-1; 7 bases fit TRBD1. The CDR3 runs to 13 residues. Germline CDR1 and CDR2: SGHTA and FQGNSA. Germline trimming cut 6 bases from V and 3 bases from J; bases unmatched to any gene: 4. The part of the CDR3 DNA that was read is TGTGCCAGCAGACCAACAGGGGACACTGAA. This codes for CASRPTGDTE. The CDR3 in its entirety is CASRPTGDTEAFF.

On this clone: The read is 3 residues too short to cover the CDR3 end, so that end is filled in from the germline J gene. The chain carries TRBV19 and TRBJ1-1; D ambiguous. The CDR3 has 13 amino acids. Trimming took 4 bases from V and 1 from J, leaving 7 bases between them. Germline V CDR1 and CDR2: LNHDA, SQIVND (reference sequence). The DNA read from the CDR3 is TGTGCCAGTAGTACACAAGGGAACACTGAA. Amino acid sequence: CASSTQGNTE. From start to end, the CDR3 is CASSTQGNTEAFF.

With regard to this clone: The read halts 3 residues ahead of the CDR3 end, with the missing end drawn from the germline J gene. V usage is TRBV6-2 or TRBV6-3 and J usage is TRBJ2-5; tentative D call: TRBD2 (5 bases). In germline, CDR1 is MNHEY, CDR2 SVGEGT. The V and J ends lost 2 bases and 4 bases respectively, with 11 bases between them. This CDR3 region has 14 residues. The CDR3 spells CASSYRGARETQYF. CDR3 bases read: TGTGCCAGCAGTTACCGGGGAGCGCGAGAGACC.

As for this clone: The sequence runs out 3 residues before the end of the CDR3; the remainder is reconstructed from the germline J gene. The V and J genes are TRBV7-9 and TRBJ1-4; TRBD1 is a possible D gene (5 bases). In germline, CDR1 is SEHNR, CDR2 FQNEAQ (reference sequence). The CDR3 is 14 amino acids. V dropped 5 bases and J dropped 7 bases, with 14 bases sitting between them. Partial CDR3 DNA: TGTGCCAGCAGCGCCAGGGTCGTCGGTGAAAAA. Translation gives CASSARVVGEK. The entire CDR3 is CASSARVVGEKLFF.

CDR3 sequence reads: CASSPSAGSSDEQYF. CDR3 DNA, as far as it was read: TGTGCCAGCTCACCTTCGGCAGGAAGTAGCGACGAG. This rearrangement joins TRBV18 to TRBJ2-7, with TRBD2 as a possible D gene (5 bases). Read sequence stops 3 residues before the CDR3 end, and the germline J gene provides the missing end. CDR1 and CDR2 (germline): KGHSH, LQKENI. CDR3 length: 15 residues. V was trimmed by 3 bases and J by 5 bases, leaving 17 bases between them. The variable domain in full, completed from reference TRBV18 and TRBJ2-7, reads NAGVMQNPRHLVRRRGQEARLRCSPMKGHSHVYWYRQLPEEGLKFMVYLQKENIIDESGMPKERFSAEFPKEGPSILRIQQVVRGDSAAYFCASSPSAGSSDEQYFGPGTRLTVT.

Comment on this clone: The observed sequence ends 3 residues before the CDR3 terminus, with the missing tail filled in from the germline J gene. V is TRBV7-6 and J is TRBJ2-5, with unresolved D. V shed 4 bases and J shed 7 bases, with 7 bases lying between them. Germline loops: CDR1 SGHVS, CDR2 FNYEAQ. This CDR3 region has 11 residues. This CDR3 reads CASSSPGTQYF. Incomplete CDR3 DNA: TGTGCCAGCAGCTCCCCCGGGACC.

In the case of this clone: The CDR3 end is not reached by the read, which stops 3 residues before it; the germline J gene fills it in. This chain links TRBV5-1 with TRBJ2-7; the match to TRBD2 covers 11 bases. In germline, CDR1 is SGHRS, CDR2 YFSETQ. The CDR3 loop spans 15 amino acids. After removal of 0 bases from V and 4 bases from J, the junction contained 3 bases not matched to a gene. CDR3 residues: CASSLGGLAVYEQYF. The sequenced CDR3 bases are TGCGCCAGCAGCTTGGGGGGACTAGCGGTGTACGAG. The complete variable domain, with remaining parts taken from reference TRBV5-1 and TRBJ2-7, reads KAGVTQTPRYLIKTRGQQVTLSCSPISGHRSVSWYQQTPGQGLQFLFEYFSETQRNKGNFPGRFSGRQFSNSRSEMNVSTLELGDSALYLCASSLGGLAVYEQYFGPGTRLTVT.

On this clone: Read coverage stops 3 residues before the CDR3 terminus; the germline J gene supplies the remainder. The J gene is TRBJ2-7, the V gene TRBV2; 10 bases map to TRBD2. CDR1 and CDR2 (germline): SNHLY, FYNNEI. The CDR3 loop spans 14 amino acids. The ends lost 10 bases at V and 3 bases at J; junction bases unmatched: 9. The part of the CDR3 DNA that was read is TGTGCCACCGTGAGACTAGCGGGCGTCTACGAG. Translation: CATVRLAGVYE. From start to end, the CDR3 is CATVRLAGVYEQYF. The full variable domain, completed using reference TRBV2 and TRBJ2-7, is EPEVTQTPSHQVTQMGQEVILRCVPISNHLYFYWYRQILGQKVEFLVSFYNNEISEKSEIFDDQFSVERPDGSNFTLKIRSTKLEDSAMYFCATVRLAGVYEQYFGPGTRLTVT.

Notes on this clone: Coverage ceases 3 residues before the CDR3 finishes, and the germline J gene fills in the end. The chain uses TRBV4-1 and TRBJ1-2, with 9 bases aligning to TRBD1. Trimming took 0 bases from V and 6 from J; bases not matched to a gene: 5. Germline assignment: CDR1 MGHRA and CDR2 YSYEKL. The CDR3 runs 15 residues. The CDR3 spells CASSQDHRGRDGYTF. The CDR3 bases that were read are TGCGCCAGCAGCCAAGATCACAGGGGGCGTGATGGC.

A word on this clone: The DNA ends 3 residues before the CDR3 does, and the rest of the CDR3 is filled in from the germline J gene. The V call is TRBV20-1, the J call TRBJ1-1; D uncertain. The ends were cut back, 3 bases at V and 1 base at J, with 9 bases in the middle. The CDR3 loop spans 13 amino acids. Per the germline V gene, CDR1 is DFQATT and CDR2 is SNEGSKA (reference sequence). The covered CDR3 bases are TGCAGTGCTAGCGCGACACCGAACACTGAA. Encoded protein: CSASATPNTE. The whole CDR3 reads CSASATPNTEAFF.

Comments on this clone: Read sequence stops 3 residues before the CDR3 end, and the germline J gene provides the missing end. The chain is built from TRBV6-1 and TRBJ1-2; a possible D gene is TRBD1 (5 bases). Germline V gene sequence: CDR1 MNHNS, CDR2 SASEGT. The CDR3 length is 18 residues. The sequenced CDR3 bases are TGTGCCAGCAGTGAATTCCCCACATCGGGGGGTCGAAGAGATACC. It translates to CASSEFPTSGGRRDT. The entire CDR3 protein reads CASSEFPTSGGRRDTYTF.

CDR3 DNA, as far as it was read: TGTGCCAGTAGTATAGGTGCAGGGGTTAACATT. It is translated as CASSIGAGVNI. In full, the CDR3 reads CASSIGAGVNIQYF. V gene TRBV19 combines with J gene TRBJ2-4; maybe TRBD1 (6 bases). The read terminates 3 residues before the CDR3 end, so the remaining end is supplied by the germline J gene. The germline CDR1 and CDR2 sequences are LNHDA and SQIVND (reference sequence). Between the trimmed V and J ends, which lost 1 base and 7 bases, there was a span of 11 bases. This CDR3 contains 14 residues.

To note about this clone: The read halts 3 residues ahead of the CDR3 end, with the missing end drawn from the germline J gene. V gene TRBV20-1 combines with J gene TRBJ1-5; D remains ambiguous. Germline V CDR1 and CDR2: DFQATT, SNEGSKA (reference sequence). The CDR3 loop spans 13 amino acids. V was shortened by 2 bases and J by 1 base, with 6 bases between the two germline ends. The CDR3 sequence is CSARLGSNQPQHF. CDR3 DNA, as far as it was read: TGCAGTGCTAGACTCGGGAGCAATCAGCCC.

This CDR3 reads CAWSVKGTLEQYF. CDR3 DNA (partial): TGTGCCTGGAGTGTGAAGGGGACACTCGAG. The chain recombines TRBV30 with TRBJ2-7; the D gene is possibly TRBD1 (6 bases). The CDR3 end falls 3 residues outside the read, so it is completed with the germline J gene. This CDR3 comprises 13 residues. V was clipped by 0 bases and J by 6 bases, with 12 bases between them. Germline V gene sequence: CDR1 GTSNPN, CDR2 SVGIG (reference sequence).

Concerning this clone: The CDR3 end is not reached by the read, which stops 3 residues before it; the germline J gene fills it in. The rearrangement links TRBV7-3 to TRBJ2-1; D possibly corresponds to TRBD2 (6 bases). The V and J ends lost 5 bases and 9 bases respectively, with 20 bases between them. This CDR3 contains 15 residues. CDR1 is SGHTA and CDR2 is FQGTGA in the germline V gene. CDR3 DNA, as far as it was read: TGTGCCAGCAGCCCTGGGACTCCCGAGGTGGGTGAG. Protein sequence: CASSPGTPEVGE. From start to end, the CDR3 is CASSPGTPEVGEQFF.

Incomplete CDR3 DNA: TGTGCCAGTAGTTCGTGGCGGTCGAACACTGAA. Encoded protein: CASSSWRSNTE. The entire CDR3 is CASSSWRSNTEAFF. The rearrangement uses TRBV19 and TRBJ1-1, with no clear D. The read is 3 residues too short to cover the CDR3 end, so that end is filled in from the germline J gene. This CDR3 has 14 residues. Germline V gene lookup returns CDR1 LNHDA and CDR2 SQIVND (reference sequence). Trimming removed 5 bases at V and 1 base at J, with 11 bases between.

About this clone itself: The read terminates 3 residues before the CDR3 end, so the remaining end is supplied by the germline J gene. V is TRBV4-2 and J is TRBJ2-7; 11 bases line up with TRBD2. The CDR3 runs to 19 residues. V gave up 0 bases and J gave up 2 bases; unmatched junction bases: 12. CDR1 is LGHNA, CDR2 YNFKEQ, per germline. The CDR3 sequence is CASSQESATSGSFTYEQYF. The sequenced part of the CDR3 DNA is TGTGCCAGCAGCCAAGAGTCTGCTACTAGCGGGAGTTTTACCTACGAG.

Incomplete CDR3 DNA: TGTGCCAGCAGTTTACCAGGGGGCTATAATTCACCC. It is translated as CASSLPGGYNSP. The CDR3 reads in full as CASSLPGGYNSPLHF. V gene TRBV28 combines with J gene TRBJ1-6; 7 bases map to TRBD1. The read terminates 3 residues before the CDR3 end, so the remaining end is supplied by the germline J gene. The CDR3 is 15 residues long. The germline gives CDR1 MDHEN, CDR2 SYDVKM. After removal of 2 bases from V and 3 bases from J, the junction contained 1 base not matched to a gene. Filled out from reference TRBV28 and TRBJ1-6, the complete variable domain reads DVKVTQSSRYLVKRTGEKVFLECVQDMDHENMFWYRQDPGLGLRLIYFSYDVKMKEKGDIPEGYSVSREKKERFSLILESASTNQTSMYLCASSLPGGYNSPLHFGNGTRLTVT.

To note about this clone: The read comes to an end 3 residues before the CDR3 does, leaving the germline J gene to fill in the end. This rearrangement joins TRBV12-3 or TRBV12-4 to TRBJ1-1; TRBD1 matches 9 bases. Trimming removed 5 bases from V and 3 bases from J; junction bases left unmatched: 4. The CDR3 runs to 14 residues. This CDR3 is CASSLGQGYTEAFF. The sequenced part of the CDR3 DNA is TGTGCCAGCAGTCTCGGACAGGGGTACACTGAA.

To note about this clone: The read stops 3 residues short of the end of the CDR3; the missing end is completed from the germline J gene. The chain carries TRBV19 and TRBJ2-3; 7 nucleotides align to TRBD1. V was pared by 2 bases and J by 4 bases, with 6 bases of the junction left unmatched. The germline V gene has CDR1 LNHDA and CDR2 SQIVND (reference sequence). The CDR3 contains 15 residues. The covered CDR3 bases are TGTGCCAGTAGTATAAGGGACAGAGGTTCAGATACG. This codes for CASSIRDRGSDT. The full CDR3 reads CASSIRDRGSDTQYF.

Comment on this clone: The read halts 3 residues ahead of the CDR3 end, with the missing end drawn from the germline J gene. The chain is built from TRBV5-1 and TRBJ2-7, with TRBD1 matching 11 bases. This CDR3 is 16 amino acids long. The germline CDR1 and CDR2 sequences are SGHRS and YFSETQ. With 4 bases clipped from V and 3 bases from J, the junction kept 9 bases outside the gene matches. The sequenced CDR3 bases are TGCGCCAGCAGCCCGGAACCGGGACAGGGGGTCTACGAG. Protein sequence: CASSPEPGQGVYE. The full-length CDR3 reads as CASSPEPGQGVYEQYF.

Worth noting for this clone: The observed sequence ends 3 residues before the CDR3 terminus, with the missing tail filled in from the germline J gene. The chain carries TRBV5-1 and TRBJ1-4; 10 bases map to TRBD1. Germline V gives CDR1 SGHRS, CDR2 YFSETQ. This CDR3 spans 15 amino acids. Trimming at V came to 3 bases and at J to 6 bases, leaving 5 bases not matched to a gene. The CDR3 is CASSWQGTGDEKLFF. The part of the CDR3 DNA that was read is TGCGCCAGCAGCTGGCAGGGGACAGGGGATGAAAAA.